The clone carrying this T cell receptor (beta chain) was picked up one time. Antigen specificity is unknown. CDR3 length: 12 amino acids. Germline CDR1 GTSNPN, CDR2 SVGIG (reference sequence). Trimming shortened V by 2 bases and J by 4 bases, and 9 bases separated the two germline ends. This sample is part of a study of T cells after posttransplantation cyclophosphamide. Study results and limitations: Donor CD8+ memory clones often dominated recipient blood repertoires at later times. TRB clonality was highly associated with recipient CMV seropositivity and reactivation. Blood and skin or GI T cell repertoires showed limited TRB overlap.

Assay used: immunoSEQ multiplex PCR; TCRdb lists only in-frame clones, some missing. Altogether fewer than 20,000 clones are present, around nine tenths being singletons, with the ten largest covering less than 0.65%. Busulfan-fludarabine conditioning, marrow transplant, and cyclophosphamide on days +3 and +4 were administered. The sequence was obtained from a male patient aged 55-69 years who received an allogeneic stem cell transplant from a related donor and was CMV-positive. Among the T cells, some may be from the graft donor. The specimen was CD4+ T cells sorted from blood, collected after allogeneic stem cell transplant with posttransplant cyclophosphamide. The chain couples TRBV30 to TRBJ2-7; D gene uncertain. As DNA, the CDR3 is TGTGCCTGGAGTACCCCAGGTTACGAGCAGTACTTC. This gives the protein CAWSTPGYEQYF.